This TCR beta chain was identified during a study of T cell changes during pregnancy in multiple sclerosis (dated by TCRdb to the late 2010s). At the level of the whole study: Changes in the T cell repertoire over the course of pregnancy were examined in this study in women with multiple sclerosis.

Library construction relied on the immunoSEQ multiplex PCR assay. TCRdb took this table from immuneACCESS and kept in-frame rearrangements with V and J called. Such tables lack part of the clones; where checked against another copy, unresolved V genes explain under half of the gap, and the rest is unexplained. Across this sample there are 75,000 to 95,000 clones, with about 91% seen only once. Around 1% of the sample is in the top ten clones. This clone has a handful of counts. Its cognate antigen has yet to be identified. Base qualities are not at hand, and no much larger clone is one base apart. The CDR3, cysteine through phenylalanine, is 14 amino acids long. Only CDR3 DNA remains: 42 bases, in frame from the first base. V is cut by 3 bases and J by 5 bases, and the space between the germline ends is 14 bases. Per the germline V gene, SGHRS is the CDR1 and YFSETQ is the CDR2.

The clonotype was recovered from a female donor with multiple sclerosis, enrolled in a pregnancy study. The specimen comprised peripheral blood, sampled before pregnancy. The rearrangement joined TRBV5-1 to TRBJ1-1; the D gene is possibly TRBD1, with 6 bases matching. This receptor has the CDR3 CASSSEQGRTEAFF. The nucleotide sequence is TGCGCCAGCAGCTCGGAACAGGGAAGGACTGAAGCTTTCTTT.